This is a list of T cell receptor beta chains from one sample in a study of blood T cell repertoires in COVID-19. The data were produced by immunoSEQ multiplex PCR, yet TCRdb's version contains in-frame clones alone and is incomplete. The table records about 210,000 clones, roughly 79% of them present only once. The sample was PBMCs or T cells enriched from blood (not recorded which). The receptors stem from a woman aged 45-65 years with acute COVID-19. CDR3s leave out the opening cysteine and the closing phenylalanine or tryptophan.

TRBV7-3 | ASSTNYGDTQY
TRBV11-2 | ASSLRRGNYNEQF
TRBV5-1 | ASSLPKESYEQY
TRBV19 | ASSINQVLNQPQH
TRBV19 | ASSMGQVVRETQY
TRBV11-2 | ASSSGQSHGQF
TRBV2 | ASSEPLAGSSYEQY
TRBV29-1 | SVVSVSTEAF
TRBV5-5 | ASSRITSGDYNEQF
TRBV10-3 | AITPQGLTEAF
TRBV12-3/TRBV12-4 | ASFQAGAGGYT
TRBV15 | ATSRGGTGNSEQY
TRBV11-1 | ASSLVGRGGTDTQY
TRBV7-2 | ASRVSGGSSYNEQF
TRBV3-1/TRBV3-2 | ASSQGAGQKNTGELF
TRBV19 | ASSIGQGNTGELF
TRBV12-3/TRBV12-4 | ASRLRFNTEAF
TRBV7-9 | ASSDRGGAREKLF
TRBV6-2/TRBV6-3 | ASSYSNGPGNTIY
TRBV5-6 | ASSRRTGGFYYGYT
TRBV18 | ASSPRYQTTNEKLF
TRBV28 | ASKTGGNEKLF
TRBV11-2 | ASSELTVANTEAF
TRBV18 | ASSPPAGGNYLALYEQY
TRBV5-4 | ASLAAGETGELF
TRBV5-3 | ARSEGTSEIGEQF
TRBV11-2 | ASSRSTGHTYNEQF
TRBV7-9 | ASSLGAYEQY
TRBV6-6 | ASSPTHRSFTNRQGQGNQPQH
TRBV7-9 | ASSLNRDTEAF
TRBV27 | ASSLRTSGAGDTQY
TRBV29-1 | SVWDYSGDSGNTIY
TRBV27 | ASSAGTGLNQPQH
TRBV5-1 | ASSLDGARHGELF
TRBV18 | ASSPGQAGLKQY
TRBV18 | ASSPGTVEPLH
TRBV18 | ASSGQGTGGTEAF
TRBV19 | ASSTPGLVTGELF